This TCR beta chain was sequenced for a study of blood T cell repertoires in COVID-19. This CDR3 spans 14 amino acids. Between the trimmed V and J ends, which lost 6 bases and 1 base, there was a span of 12 bases. CDR1 and CDR2 (germline): MGHDK, SYGVNS. Authors' processing steps: For nucleated cells, counts were estimated from reference gene primer amplification. Only in-frame clones appear in the TCRdb table, and some are missing; sequencing was by immunoSEQ multiplex PCR. V, J and clone size reflect that table, while D and trimming were determined from the DNA. The sample lists 130,000 to 150,000 clones, under 85% seen once, with approximately 6.1% in the top ten.

What was sequenced was peripheral blood. The rearrangement links TRBV25-1 to TRBJ1-1, with D perhaps TRBD1 (6 bases). The receptor's source is a human donor in a cohort sampled during active COVID-19. Written as DNA, the CDR3 is TGTGCCAGCAGGAGCGACAGGACGAACACTGAAGCTTTCTTT. It yields the protein CASRSDRTNTEAFF.